What follows is one T cell receptor beta chain and its context. This CDR3 contains 14 residues. Germline V gene lookup returns CDR1 SGHNT and CDR2 YYREEE (reference sequence). V lost 5 bases to trimming and J lost 7 bases, with 19 bases between them. Sequencing used immunoSEQ multiplex PCR; TCRdb keeps in-frame clones, though not all of them. The data hold about 120,000 clones, with 80% to 85% observed a single time. These data are taken from a study of blood T cell repertoires in COVID-19. This receptor was taken from a woman in her fifties or sixties with acute or convalescent COVID-19. This rearrangement joins TRBV5-4 to TRBJ2-7, with D perhaps matching TRBD2 (6 bases). Sequencing used peripheral blood. The CDR3 here is CASRGPGGAREQYF. The CDR3 DNA sequence: TGTGCCAGCAGAGGGCCCGGAGGGGCTCGGGAGCAGTACTTC.